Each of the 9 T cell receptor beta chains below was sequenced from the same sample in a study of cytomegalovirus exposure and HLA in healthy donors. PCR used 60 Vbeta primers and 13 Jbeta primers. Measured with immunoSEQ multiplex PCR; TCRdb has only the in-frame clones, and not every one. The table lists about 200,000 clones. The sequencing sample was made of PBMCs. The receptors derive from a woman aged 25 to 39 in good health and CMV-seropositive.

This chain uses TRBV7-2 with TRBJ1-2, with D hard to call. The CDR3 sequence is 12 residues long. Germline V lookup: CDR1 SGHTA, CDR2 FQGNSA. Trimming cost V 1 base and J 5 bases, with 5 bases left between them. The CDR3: CASSLGEYGYTF. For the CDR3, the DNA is TGTGCCAGCAGCTTAGGAGAATATGGCTACACCTTC.

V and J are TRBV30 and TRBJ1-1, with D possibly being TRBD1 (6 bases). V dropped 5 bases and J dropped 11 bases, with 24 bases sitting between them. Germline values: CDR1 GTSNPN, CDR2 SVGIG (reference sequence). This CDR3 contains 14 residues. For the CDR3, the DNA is TGTGCCTGGCTCCCAAGCACGGGACAAGGTGGTGCTTTCTTT. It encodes CAWLPSTGQGGAFF.

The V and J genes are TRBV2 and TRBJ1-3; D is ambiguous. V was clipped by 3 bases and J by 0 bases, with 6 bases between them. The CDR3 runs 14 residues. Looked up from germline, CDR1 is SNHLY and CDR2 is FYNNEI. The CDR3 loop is CASSEESSGNTIYF. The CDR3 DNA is TGTGCCAGCAGTGAGGAGAGCTCTGGAAACACCATATATTTT.

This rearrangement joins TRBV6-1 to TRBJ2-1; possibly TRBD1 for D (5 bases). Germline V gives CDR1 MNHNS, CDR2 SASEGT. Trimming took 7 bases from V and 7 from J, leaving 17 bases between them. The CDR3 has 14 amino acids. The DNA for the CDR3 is TGTGCCAGCACCCGTGCAAGGTCAGGGAATGAGCAGTTCTTC. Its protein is CASTRARSGNEQFF.

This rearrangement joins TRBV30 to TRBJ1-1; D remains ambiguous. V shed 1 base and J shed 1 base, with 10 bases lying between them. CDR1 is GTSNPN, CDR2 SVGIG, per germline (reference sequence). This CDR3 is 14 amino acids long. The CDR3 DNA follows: TGTGCCTGGAGTGGCGTGGGGAGGAACACTGAAGCTTTCTTT. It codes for CAWSGVGRNTEAFF.

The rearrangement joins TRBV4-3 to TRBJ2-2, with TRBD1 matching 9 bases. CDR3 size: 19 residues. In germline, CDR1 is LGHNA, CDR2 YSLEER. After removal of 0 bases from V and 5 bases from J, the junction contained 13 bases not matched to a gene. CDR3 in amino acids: CASSQDRAGTGWATGELFF. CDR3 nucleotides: TGCGCCAGCAGCCAAGATCGTGCTGGGACAGGGTGGGCGACCGGGGAGCTGTTTTTT.

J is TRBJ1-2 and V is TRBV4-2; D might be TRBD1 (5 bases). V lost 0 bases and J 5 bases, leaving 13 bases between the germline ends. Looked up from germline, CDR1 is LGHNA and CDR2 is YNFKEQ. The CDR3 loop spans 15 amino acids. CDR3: CASSQDTGVFYGYTF. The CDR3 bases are TGTGCCAGCAGCCAAGACACAGGAGTATTTTATGGCTACACCTTC.

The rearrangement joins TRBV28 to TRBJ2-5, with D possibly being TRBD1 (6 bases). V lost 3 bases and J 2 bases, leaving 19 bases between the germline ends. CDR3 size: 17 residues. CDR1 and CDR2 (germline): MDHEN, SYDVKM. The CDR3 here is CASSFAGVRVGQETQYF. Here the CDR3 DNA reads TGTGCCAGCAGTTTTGCAGGGGTAAGAGTGGGGCAAGAGACCCAGTACTTC.

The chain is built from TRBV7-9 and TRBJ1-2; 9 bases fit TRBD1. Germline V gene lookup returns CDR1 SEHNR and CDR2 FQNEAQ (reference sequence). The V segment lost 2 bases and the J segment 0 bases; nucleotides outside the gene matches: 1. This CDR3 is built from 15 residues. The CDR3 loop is CASSLWTGANYGYTF. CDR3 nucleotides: TGTGCCAGCAGCTTATGGACAGGGGCTAACTATGGCTACACCTTC.